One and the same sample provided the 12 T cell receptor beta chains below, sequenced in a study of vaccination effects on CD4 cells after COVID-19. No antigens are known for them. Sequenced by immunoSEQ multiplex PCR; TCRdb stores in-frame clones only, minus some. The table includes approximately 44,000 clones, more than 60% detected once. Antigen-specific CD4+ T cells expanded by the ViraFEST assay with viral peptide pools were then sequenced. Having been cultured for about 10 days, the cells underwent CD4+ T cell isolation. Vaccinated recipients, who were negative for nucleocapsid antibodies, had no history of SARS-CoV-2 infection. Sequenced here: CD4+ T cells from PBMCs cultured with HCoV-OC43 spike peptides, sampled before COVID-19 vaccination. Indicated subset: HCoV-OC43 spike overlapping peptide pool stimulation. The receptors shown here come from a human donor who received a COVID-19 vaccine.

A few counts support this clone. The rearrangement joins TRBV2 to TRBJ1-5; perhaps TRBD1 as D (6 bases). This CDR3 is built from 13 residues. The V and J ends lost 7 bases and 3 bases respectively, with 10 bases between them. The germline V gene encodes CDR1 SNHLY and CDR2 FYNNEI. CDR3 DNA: TGTGCCAGCAAACAGGGCCTCAATCAGCCCCAGCATTTT. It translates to CASKQGLNQPQHF.

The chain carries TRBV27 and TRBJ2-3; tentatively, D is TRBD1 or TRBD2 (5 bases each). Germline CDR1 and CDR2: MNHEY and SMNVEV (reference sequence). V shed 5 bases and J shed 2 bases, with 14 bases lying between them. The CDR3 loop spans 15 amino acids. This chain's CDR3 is CASSPKRGTTDTQYF. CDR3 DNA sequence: TGTGCCAGCAGTCCTAAGAGGGGTACCACAGATACGCAGTATTTT.

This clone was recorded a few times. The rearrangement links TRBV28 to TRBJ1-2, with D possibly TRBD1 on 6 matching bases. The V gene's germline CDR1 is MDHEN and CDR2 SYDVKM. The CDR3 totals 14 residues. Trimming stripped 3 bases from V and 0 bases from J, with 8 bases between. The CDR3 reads CASSLGTTNYGYTF. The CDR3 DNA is TGTGCCAGCAGTTTGGGGACAACTAACTATGGCTACACCTTC.

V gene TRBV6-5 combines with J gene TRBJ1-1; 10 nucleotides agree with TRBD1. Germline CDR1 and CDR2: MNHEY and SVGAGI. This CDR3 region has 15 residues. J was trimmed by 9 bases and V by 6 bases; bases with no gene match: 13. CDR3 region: CASRDGDRGGYQAFF. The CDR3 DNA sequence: TGTGCCAGCAGGGACGGGGACAGGGGCGGGTATCAAGCTTTCTTT.

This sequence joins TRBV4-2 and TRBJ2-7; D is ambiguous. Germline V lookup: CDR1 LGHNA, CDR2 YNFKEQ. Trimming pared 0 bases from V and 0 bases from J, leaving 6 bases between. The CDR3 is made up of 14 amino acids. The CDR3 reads CASSQDGSSYEQYF. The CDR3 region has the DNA TGTGCCAGCAGCCAAGACGGTAGCTCCTACGAGCAGTACTTC.

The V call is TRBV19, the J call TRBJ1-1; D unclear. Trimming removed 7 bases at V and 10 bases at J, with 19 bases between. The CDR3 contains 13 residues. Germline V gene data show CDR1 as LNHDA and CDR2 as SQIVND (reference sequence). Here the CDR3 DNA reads TGTGCCAGTACCAGAACAGTCGGAGGTGGAGCTTTCTTT. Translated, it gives CASTRTVGGGAFF.

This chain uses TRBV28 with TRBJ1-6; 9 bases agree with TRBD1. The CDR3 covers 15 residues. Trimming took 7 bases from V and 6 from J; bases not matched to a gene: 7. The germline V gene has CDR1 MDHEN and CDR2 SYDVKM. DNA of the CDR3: TGTGCCAGCAAGTTCCTGGACAGGGGTAATTCACCCCTCCACTTT. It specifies CASKFLDRGNSPLHF.

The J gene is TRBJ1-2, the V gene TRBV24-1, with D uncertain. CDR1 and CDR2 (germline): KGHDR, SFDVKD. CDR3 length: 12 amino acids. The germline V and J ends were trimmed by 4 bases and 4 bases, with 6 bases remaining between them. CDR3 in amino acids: CATSEFGYGYTF. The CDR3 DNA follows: TGTGCCACCAGTGAATTTGGCTATGGCTACACCTTC.

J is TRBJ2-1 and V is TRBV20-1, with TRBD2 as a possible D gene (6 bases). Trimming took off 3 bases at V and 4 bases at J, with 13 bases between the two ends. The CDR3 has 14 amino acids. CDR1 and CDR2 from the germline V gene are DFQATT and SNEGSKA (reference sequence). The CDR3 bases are TGCAGTGCTAGTGGTCTAGCGCATTACAATGAGCAGTTCTTC. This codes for CSASGLAHYNEQFF.

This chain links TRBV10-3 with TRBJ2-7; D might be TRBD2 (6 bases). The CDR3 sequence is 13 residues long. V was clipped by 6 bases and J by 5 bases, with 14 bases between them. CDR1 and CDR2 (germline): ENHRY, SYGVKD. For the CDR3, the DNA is TGTGCCATCAGGGGGACTCTGGATGACGAGCAGTACTTC. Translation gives CAIRGTLDDEQYF.

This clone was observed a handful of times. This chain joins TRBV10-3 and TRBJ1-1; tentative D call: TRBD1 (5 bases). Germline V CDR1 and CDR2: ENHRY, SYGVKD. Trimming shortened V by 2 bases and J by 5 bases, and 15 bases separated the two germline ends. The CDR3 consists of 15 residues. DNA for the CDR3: TGTGCCATCAGTGAGACCTTAACAGGCCGAACTGAAGCTTTCTTT. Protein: CAISETLTGRTEAFF.

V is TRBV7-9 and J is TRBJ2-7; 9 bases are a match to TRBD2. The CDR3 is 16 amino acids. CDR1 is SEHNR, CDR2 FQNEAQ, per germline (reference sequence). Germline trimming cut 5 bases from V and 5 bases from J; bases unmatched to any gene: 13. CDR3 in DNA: TGTGCCAGCAGCCAAAGCATAGCGGGAGAGACGGACGAGCAGTACTTC. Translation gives CASSQSIAGETDEQYF.